Sequencing of this T cell receptor (beta chain) was carried out in a study of T cells in Graves' hyperthyroidism and ophthalmopathy. The CDR3 sequence is 16 residues long. CDR1 and CDR2 (germline): SGHRS, YFSETQ. V lost 3 bases and J lost 3, with 18 bases in between. Diagnosis relied on clinical symptoms, serum thyroxine and TRAb, thyroid ultrasound and orbital computed tomography. PBMCs were obtained from 9.5 to 10 ml fresh peripheral blood. Only a few counts were recorded for this clonotype. TCR beta CDR3 regions were amplified from RNA. TCR CDR3 regions were first amplified by RT-PCR with HTBI primers. From the multiplex PCR reads, TCRdb called clonotypes with MiXCR, one entry per CDR3 protein. The sample lists roughly 800,000 distinct CDR3 sequences, 38% occurring once.

The J gene is TRBJ1-1, the V gene TRBV5-1; D perhaps matches TRBD1 (6 bases). The clonotype was recovered from a man aged 18 to 29 with Graves' hyperthyroidism. The sample was blood. The CDR3 spells CASSWEGDPGDTEAFF. The CDR3 DNA sequence: TGCGCCAGCAGCTGGGAGGGGGATCCGGGGGACACTGAAGCTTTCTTT.